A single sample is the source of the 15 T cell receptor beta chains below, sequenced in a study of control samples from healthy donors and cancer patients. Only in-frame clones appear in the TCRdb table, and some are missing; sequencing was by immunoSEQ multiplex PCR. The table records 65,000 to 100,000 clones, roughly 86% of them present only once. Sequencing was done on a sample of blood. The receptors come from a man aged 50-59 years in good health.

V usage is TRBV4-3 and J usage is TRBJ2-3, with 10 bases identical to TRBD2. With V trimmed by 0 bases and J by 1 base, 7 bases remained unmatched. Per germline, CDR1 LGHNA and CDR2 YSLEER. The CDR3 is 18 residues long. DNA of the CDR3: TGCGCCAGCAGCCAAGATGGAGCGGGGGGGGTCCGCACAGATACGCAGTATTTT. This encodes CASSQDGAGGVRTDTQYF.

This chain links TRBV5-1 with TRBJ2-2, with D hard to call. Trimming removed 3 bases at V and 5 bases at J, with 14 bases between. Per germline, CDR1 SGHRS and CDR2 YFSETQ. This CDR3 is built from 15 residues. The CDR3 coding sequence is TGCGCCAGCAGCTCTGACACGGCCGCTACCGGGGAGCTGTTTTTT. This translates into CASSSDTAATGELFF.

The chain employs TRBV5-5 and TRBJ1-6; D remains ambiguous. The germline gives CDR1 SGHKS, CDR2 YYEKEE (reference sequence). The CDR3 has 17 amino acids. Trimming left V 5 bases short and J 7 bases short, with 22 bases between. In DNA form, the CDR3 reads TGTGCCAGCAGTTTTCGGACCGAGGGCCTAGGGAATTCACCCCTCCACTTT. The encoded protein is CASSFRTEGLGNSPLHF. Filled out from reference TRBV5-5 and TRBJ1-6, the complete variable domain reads DAGVTQSPTHLIKTRGQQVTLRCSPISGHKSVSWYQQVLGQGPQFIFQYYEKEERGRGNFPDRFSARQFPNYSSELNVNALLLGDSALYLCASSFRTEGLGNSPLHFGNGTRLTVT.

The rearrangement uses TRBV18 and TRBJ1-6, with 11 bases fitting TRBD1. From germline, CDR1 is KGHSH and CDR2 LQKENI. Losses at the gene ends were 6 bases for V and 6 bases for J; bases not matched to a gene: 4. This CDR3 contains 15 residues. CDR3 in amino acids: CASSIGTGGNSPLHF. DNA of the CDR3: TGTGCCAGCTCCATAGGGACAGGGGGTAATTCACCCCTCCACTTT.

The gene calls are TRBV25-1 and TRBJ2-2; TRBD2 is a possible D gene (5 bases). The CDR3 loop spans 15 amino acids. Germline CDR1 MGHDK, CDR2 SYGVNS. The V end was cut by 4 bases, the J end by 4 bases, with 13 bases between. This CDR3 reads CASSASTGGTGELFF. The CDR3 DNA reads TGTGCCAGCAGTGCCAGCACCGGAGGCACCGGGGAGCTGTTTTTT.

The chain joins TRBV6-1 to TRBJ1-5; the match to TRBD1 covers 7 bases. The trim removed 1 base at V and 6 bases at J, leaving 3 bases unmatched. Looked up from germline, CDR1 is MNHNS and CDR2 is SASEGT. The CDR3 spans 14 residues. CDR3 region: CASSEGQGVQPQHF. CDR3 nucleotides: TGTGCCAGCAGTGAAGGACAGGGCGTTCAGCCCCAGCATTTT.

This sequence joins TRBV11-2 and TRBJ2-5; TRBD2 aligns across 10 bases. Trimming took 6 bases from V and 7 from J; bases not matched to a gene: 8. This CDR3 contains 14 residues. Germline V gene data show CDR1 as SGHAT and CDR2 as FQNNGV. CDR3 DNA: TGTGCCAGCAGTTTCCTAGCGGGAGTGGGGACCCAGTACTTC. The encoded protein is CASSFLAGVGTQYF.

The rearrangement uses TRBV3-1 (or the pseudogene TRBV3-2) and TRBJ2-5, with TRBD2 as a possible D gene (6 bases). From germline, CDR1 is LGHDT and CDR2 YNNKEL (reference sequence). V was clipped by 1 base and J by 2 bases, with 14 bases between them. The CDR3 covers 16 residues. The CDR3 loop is CASSQGFGTSQETQYF. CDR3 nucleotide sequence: TGTGCCAGCAGCCAAGGGTTCGGGACTTCACAAGAGACCCAGTACTTC.

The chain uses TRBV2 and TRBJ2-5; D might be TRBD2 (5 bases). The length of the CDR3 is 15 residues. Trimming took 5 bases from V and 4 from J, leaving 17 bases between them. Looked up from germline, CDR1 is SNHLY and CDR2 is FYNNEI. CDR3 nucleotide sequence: TGTGCCAGCAGTAAGCTAGCAGGATCGTCAGAGACCCAGTACTTC. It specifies CASSKLAGSSETQYF.

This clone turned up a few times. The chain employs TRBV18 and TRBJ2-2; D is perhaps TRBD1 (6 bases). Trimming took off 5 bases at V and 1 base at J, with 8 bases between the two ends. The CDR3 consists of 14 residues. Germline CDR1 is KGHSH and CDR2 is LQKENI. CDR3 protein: CASSGQLNTGELFF. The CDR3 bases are TGTGCCAGCTCAGGACAGTTGAACACCGGGGAGCTGTTTTTT.

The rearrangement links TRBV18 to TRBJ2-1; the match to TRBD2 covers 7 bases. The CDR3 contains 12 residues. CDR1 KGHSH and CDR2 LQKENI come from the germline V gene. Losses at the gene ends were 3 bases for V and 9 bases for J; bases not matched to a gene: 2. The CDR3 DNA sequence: TGTGCCAGCTCACCCACTAGCGCTGAGCAGTTCTTC. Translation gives CASSPTSAEQFF. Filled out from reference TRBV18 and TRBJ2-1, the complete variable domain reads NAGVMQNPRHLVRRRGQEARLRCSPMKGHSHVYWYRQLPEEGLKFMVYLQKENIIDESGMPKERFSAEFPKEGPSILRIQQVVRGDSAAYFCASSPTSAEQFFGPGTRLTVL.

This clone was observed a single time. The CDR3 here is CASSWGTPGELFF. CDR3 nucleotide sequence: TGTGCCAGCAGCTGGGGGACTCCCGGGGAGCTGTTTTTT. The chain couples TRBV7-9 to TRBJ2-2, with D maybe TRBD2 (6 bases). CDR3 length equals 13 residues. Germline CDR1 reads SEHNR; CDR2 reads FQNEAQ (reference sequence). The germline V and J ends were trimmed by 4 bases and 6 bases, with 9 bases remaining between them.

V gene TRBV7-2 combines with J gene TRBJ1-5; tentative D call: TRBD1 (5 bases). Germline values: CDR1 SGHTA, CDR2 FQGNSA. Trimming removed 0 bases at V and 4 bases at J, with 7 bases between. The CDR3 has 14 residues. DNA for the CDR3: TGTGCCAGCAGCTTAGCGGGACCAAATCAGCCCCAGCATTTT. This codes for CASSLAGPNQPQHF.

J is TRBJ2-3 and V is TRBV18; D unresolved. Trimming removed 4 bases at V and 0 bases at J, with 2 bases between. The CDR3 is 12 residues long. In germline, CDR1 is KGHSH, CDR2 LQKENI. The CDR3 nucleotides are TGTGCCAGCTCACTCAGCACAGATACGCAGTATTTT. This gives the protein CASSLSTDTQYF.

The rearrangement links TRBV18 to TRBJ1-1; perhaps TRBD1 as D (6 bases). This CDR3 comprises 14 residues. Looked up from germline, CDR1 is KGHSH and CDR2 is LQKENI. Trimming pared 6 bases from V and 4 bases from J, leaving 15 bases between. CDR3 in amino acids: CASSPGRGPTEAFF. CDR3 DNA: TGTGCCAGCTCGCCAGGCAGGGGACCCACTGAAGCTTTCTTT.